Detailed here is one TCR beta chain. Its antigen is not known. Exclusions: uncontrolled infection, other autoimmune disease, pregnancy, lactation. This record belongs to a study of T cells in Graves' hyperthyroidism and ophthalmopathy. General study points: Within blood appeared most thyroid clonotypes that had expanded above 0.001.

RNA transcripts gave rise to amplified TCR beta CDR3 regions. When the TCR CDR3 underwent first-round RT-PCR, the HTBI primer set was used. Via MiXCR, TCRdb re-called the multiplex PCR reads, giving one row per CDR3 protein. The table includes more than 600,000 distinct CDR3 sequences, around 17% detected once. The TCR originated in a man between 18 and 35 years old with Graves' hyperthyroidism. The sequenced sample was blood.

CDR3 sequence: CASSQDSGSTDTQYF. The CDR3, as DNA: TGTGCCAGCAGCCAAGATTCCGGGAGCACAGATACGCAGTATTTT. The chain couples TRBV4-2 to TRBJ2-3, with D unresolved. Trimming took off 0 bases at V and 0 bases at J, with 7 bases between the two ends. Germline V gene lookup returns CDR1 LGHNA and CDR2 YNFKEQ. There are 15 residues in the CDR3.